Described below is a single T cell receptor (beta chain) sequence and its context. The source of the sample is a study of blood T cell repertoires in COVID-19. Some clones are missing from TCRdb's copy, which holds only in-frame ones; the method was immunoSEQ multiplex PCR. The sample includes about 160,000 clones, around 85% of them seen just once. The sequenced sample was PBMCs or T cells enriched from blood (not recorded which). The receptor was derived from a woman aged 40 to 50 with acute COVID-19.

In DNA form, the CDR3 reads TGTGCCAGTAGTATGGGGGGAAGTACGACGTGGGGCTACACCTTC. Translating it yields CASSMGGSTTWGYTF. This sequence joins TRBV19 and TRBJ1-2, with D perhaps matching TRBD1 (5 bases). CDR1 is LNHDA, CDR2 SQIVND, per germline (reference sequence). The CDR3 has 15 amino acids. V was shortened by 3 bases and J by 8 bases, with 19 bases between the two germline ends.